Presented here are 20 T cell receptor beta chains from one specimen sequenced in a study of T cells after yellow fever vaccination. TCRdb analysed the 5' RACE reads with MiXCR anew, one entry per CDR3 protein. The sample includes about 580,000 distinct CDR3 sequences, less than 20% seen only once; the top ten take around a sixth. The sequencing here drew on PBMCs, taken around 5 days after the first yellow fever vaccination. These receptors came from a man aged 18 to 29 who received the YFV17D yellow fever vaccine.

J is TRBJ1-2 and V is TRBV12-3 or TRBV12-4; possible D gene TRBD1, 5 bases. The CDR3 loop spans 16 amino acids. Trimming stripped 3 bases from V and 2 bases from J, with 16 bases between. This chain's CDR3 is CASSFSGQGQNYGYTF. The CDR3 coding sequence is TGTGCCAGCAGTTTCAGCGGGCAGGGCCAGAACTATGGCTACACCTTC.

This clonotype was counted at least ten times. J is TRBJ2-2 and V is TRBV7-2; no clear D gene. CDR1 and CDR2 from the germline V gene are SGHTA and FQGNSA. The V end was cut by 3 bases, the J end by 5 bases, with 13 bases between. The length of the CDR3 is 15 residues. This chain's CDR3 is CASSFQPAATGELFF. CDR3 DNA: TGTGCCAGCAGCTTTCAGCCGGCCGCGACCGGGGAGCTGTTTTTT.

V gene TRBV6-2 or TRBV6-3 combines with J gene TRBJ1-5; possible D gene TRBD1, 6 bases. Germline-derived CDR1 and CDR2 are MNHEY and SVGEGT. Trimming removed 6 bases at V and 3 bases at J, with 15 bases between. CDR3 size: 15 residues. The CDR3 DNA sequence: TGTGCCAGCAGCCTGACAGGAGGGGCCAATCAGCCCCAGCATTTT. Translated, it gives CASSLTGGANQPQHF.

This clonotype was observed a handful of times. V usage is TRBV6-2 or TRBV6-3 and J usage is TRBJ2-7; D possibly matches TRBD1 or TRBD2 (5 bases each). Germline CDR1 is MNHEY and CDR2 is SVGEGT. The V end lost 5 bases, the J end lost 6 bases, and 8 bases lay between the germline ends. The CDR3 consists of 11 residues. CDR3 DNA: TGTGCCAGCAGTGACGGGGCCGAGCAGTACTTC. It translates to CASSDGAEQYF.

The chain recombines TRBV4-1 with TRBJ1-5; no reliable D call. The CDR3 is made up of 15 amino acids. The germline V and J ends were trimmed by 4 bases and 5 bases, with 15 bases remaining between them. Germline lookup yields CDR1 MGHRA and CDR2 YSYEKL. In DNA, the CDR3 is TGCGCCAGCAGCCGACTAACGGGCGAGGATCAGCCCCAGCATTTT. Amino acid sequence: CASSRLTGEDQPQHF.

The chain combines TRBV5-1 with TRBJ2-4; 7 bases map to TRBD2. CDR1 is SGHRS, CDR2 YFSETQ, per germline. The junction had 6 bases not matched to a gene; V was cut back by 0 bases and J by 0 bases. CDR3 length: 17 residues. CDR3: CASSLDERGLAKNIQYF. The CDR3 DNA is TGCGCCAGCAGCTTGGATGAGCGGGGTTTAGCCAAAAACATTCAGTACTTC.

The count of this clonotype is one. Given a much more abundant clone one base away, this may be a read error. The chain has TRBV5-1 and TRBJ2-3, with 10 bases that match TRBD1. CDR3 length equals 13 residues. The germline V gene encodes CDR1 SGHRS and CDR2 YFSETQ. The CDR3 region has the DNA TGCGCCAGCAGCGTGACGGGACAGGGGACGCTGTATTTT. Protein: CASSVTGQGTLYF.

This chain links TRBV11-2 with TRBJ2-7; 7 bases map to TRBD1. CDR1 and CDR2 (germline): SGHAT, FQNNGV. The CDR3 consists of 13 residues. Trimming at V came to 5 bases and at J to 3 bases, leaving 4 bases not matched to a gene. The CDR3, as DNA: TGTGCCAGCAGCCACAGACAGGGCTACGAGCAGTACTTC. It is translated as CASSHRQGYEQYF.

The chain recombines TRBV6-5 with TRBJ2-2; 8 nucleotides line up with TRBD2. Germline-derived CDR1 and CDR2 are MNHEY and SVGAGI. With 4 bases clipped from V and 1 base from J, the junction kept 5 bases outside the gene matches. The length of the CDR3 is 16 residues. The CDR3 nucleotides are TGTGCCAGCAGTTCCTGGCGGGGGGTGAACACCGGGGAGCTGTTTTTT. Protein: CASSSWRGVNTGELFF.

The chain couples TRBV18 to TRBJ1-2, with TRBD1 identical over 8 bases. Germline assignment: CDR1 KGHSH and CDR2 LQKENI. The length of the CDR3 is 13 residues. The ends lost 6 bases at V and 6 bases at J; junction bases unmatched: 6. The CDR3 DNA follows: TGTGCCAGCTCCCTGGACAGGGAGGATGGCTACACCTTC. This translates into CASSLDREDGYTF.

This clonotype was detected many times. This chain links TRBV12-3 or TRBV12-4 with TRBJ2-2; no clear D gene. CDR3 length equals 12 residues. V was clipped by 4 bases and J by 7 bases, with 7 bases between them. The DNA of the CDR3 is TGTGCCAGCAGTTCGGAGAGCGGGGAGCTGTTTTTT. Residues: CASSSESGELFF.

This chain uses TRBV7-9 with TRBJ1-1, with D possibly TRBD1 on 6 matching bases. This CDR3 has 14 amino acids. V was cut by 5 bases and J by 3 bases, with 13 bases left in between. Germline CDR1 and CDR2: SEHNR and FQNEAQ (reference sequence). CDR3 loop: CASSPREGDTEAFF. Here the CDR3 DNA reads TGTGCCAGCAGCCCCCGGGAGGGGGACACTGAAGCTTTCTTT.

This clonotype appeared many times. The chain links TRBV27 to TRBJ2-3; D gene unclear. Germline V gene lookup returns CDR1 MNHEY and CDR2 SMNVEV (reference sequence). This CDR3 has 12 amino acids. V lost 4 bases and J 7 bases, leaving 9 bases between the germline ends. CDR3 sequence reads: CASSSRWNTQYF. For the CDR3, the DNA is TGTGCCAGCAGTTCTCGATGGAATACGCAGTATTTT.

This clonotype was counted between two and nine times. This chain uses TRBV28 with TRBJ1-1; D remains ambiguous. This CDR3 is 12 amino acids long. Trimming removed 7 bases at V and 3 bases at J, with 9 bases between. Germline V gene data show CDR1 as MDHEN and CDR2 as SYDVKM. The CDR3 region is CASTKDYTEAFF. Here the CDR3 DNA reads TGTGCCAGCACAAAAGACTACACTGAAGCTTTCTTT.

The rearrangement joins TRBV4-1 to TRBJ2-1; 7 bases are a match to TRBD1. V was clipped by 0 bases and J by 7 bases; unmatched bases: 6. CDR1 is MGHRA, CDR2 YSYEKL, per germline. The CDR3 extends over 15 amino acids. CDR3 region: CASSQEAAGGNEQFF. CDR3 nucleotides: TGCGCCAGCAGCCAAGAAGCGGCAGGGGGAAATGAGCAGTTCTTC.

Points on this clonotype: One end of the junction fails to match germline, which may point to a read error. The gene calls are TRBV7-7 and TRBJ2-1; TRBD1 matches 7 bases. This CDR3 has 13 amino acids. Germline CDR1 is SSHAT and CDR2 is FNYEAQ (reference sequence). The CDR3 region has the DNA TGTGCTAGCAGTAGGGACAGCAACAATGAGCAGTTCTTC. Translated: CASSRDSNNEQFF. Full variable domain (missing parts from reference TRBV7-7 and TRBJ2-1): GAGVSQSPRYKVTKRGQDVTLRCDPISSHATLYWYQQALGQGPEFLTYFNYEAQPDKSGLPSDRFSAERPEGSISTLTIQRTEQRDSAMYRCASSRDSNNEQFFGPGTRLTVL.

There are a few counts of this clonotype. V is TRBV6-5 and J is TRBJ2-7; D is undetermined. This CDR3 has 14 amino acids. Germline-derived CDR1 and CDR2 are MNHEY and SVGAGI. The V end was cut by 0 bases, the J end by 1 base, with 7 bases between. The CDR3 region is CASSYSFRSYEQYF. The DNA of the CDR3 is TGTGCCAGCAGTTACTCATTCCGATCCTACGAGCAGTACTTC.

The CDR3 spells CSGDRGRTDTQYF. In nucleotides, the CDR3 is TGCAGCGGGGACAGGGGCAGGACAGATACGCAGTATTTT. The chain recombines TRBV29-1 with TRBJ2-3; 10 bases are a match to TRBD1. CDR3 length equals 13 residues. After removal of 7 bases from V and 3 bases from J, the junction contained 4 bases not matched to a gene. Germline V gene sequence: CDR1 SQVTM, CDR2 ANQGSEA.

The CDR3 DNA reads as TGTGCCAGCAGCAGAACAGGGCCCACTGAAGCTTTCTTT. This translates into CASSRTGPTEAFF. The chain joins TRBV6-1 to TRBJ1-1; D is perhaps TRBD1 (6 bases). Per germline, CDR1 MNHNS and CDR2 SASEGT. Trimming took off 6 bases at V and 4 bases at J, with 12 bases between the two ends. CDR3 size: 13 residues.

The rearrangement joins TRBV7-2 to TRBJ2-3; TRBD2 aligns across 12 bases. J gave up 5 bases and V 2 bases, and 5 bases lay outside the gene matches. This CDR3 region has 16 residues. CDR1 is SGHTA, CDR2 FQGNSA, per germline. CDR3 nucleotide sequence: TGTGCCAGCAGCTTATCCCTAGCGGGGGGGCGAGATACGCAGTATTTT. This gives the protein CASSLSLAGGRDTQYF.